The 6 T cell receptor beta chains in this list originate from one sample, sequenced in a study of regulatory T cells in long-lasting Graves disease. Time point meaning: newly diagnosed GD, antithyroid drugs for less than 3 months. PBMCs were the source of the RNA used for TCR sequencing. Arm-PCR of CDR3 regions and iRepertoire HTBI primers were the basis on which TCR beta libraries were built. TCRdb ran MiXCR on the multiplex PCR reads and lists one entry per CDR3 protein. The table has some 200,000 distinct CDR3 sequences, roughly a fifth seen once; the top ten hold 12%. These records were also assigned to another study, of T cells in Graves' hyperthyroidism and ophthalmopathy.

Material: peripheral blood mononuclear cells (PBMCs), obtained at new diagnosis, from a patient treated with antithyroid drugs. These receptors all come from a woman in her twenties or thirties with Graves disease.

Ten or more counts support this clonotype. V and J are TRBV7-9 and TRBJ2-1, with 14 positions matching TRBD2. Germline-derived CDR1 and CDR2 are SEHNR and FQNEAQ (reference sequence). V was pared by 5 bases and J by 0 bases, with 6 bases of the junction left unmatched. The CDR3 has 18 amino acids. CDR3 DNA: TGTGCCAGCAGCGCCTCCGGGACTAGCGGGAGCTCCTACAATGAGCAGTTCTTC. As protein: CASSASGTSGSSYNEQFF.

Ten or more counts support this clonotype. The chain combines TRBV15 with TRBJ1-2, with a weak D call TRBD1 (5 bases). V lost 0 bases, J lost 6 bases, and 11 bases lay in between. CDR1 and CDR2 from the germline V gene are LNHNV and YYDKDF (reference sequence). There are 14 residues in the CDR3. The CDR3 DNA reads as TGTGCCACCAGCAGAGAGGACATTCTGCATGGCTACACCTTC. The encoded protein is CATSREDILHGYTF. Full variable domain (missing parts from reference TRBV15 and TRBJ1-2): DAMVIQNPRYQVTQFGKPVTLSCSQTLNHNVMYWYQQKSSQAPKLLFHYYDKDFNNEADTPDNFQSRRPNTSFCFLDIRSPGLGDTAMYLCATSREDILHGYTFGSGTRLTVV.

This clonotype was picked up many times. The gene calls are TRBV6-1 and TRBJ1-2; D not certain. The CDR3 spans 13 residues. Germline V gene data show CDR1 as MNHNS and CDR2 as SASEGT. The V and J ends lost 4 bases and 2 bases respectively, with 8 bases between them. The CDR3 here is CASSAWQNYGYTF. CDR3 in DNA: TGTGCCAGCAGTGCATGGCAGAACTATGGCTACACCTTC.

This clonotype was picked up a small number of times. This may stem from a read error, because a much larger clone lies one nucleotide away. This chain links TRBV12-3 or TRBV12-4 with TRBJ1-4, with D perhaps TRBD1 (6 bases). CDR3 size: 14 residues. Trimming removed 3 bases from V and 10 bases from J, with 15 bases in between. The CDR3 protein is CASSFNRRGGKLFF. DNA for the CDR3: TGTGCCAGCAGTTTCAACAGGAGGGGGGGAAAACTGTTTTTT.

V and J are TRBV2 and TRBJ2-5; no reliable D call. The CDR3 is 12 amino acids. The ends were cut back, 6 bases at V and 5 bases at J, with 10 bases in the middle. CDR1 and CDR2 from the germline V gene are SNHLY and FYNNEI. This CDR3 reads CASRLDAETQYF. Written as DNA, the CDR3 is TGTGCCAGCAGGCTGGATGCGGAGACCCAGTACTTC.

The table lists this clonotype with many counts. The chain links TRBV25-1 to TRBJ2-1; D call uncertain. V lost 3 bases, J lost 3 bases, and 18 bases lay in between. Germline values: CDR1 MGHDK, CDR2 SYGVNS. The CDR3 runs 17 residues. The CDR3 sequence: CASSDGRSSAIYNEQFF. CDR3 in DNA: TGTGCCAGCAGTGATGGACGGTCCTCAGCGATCTACAATGAGCAGTTCTTC.